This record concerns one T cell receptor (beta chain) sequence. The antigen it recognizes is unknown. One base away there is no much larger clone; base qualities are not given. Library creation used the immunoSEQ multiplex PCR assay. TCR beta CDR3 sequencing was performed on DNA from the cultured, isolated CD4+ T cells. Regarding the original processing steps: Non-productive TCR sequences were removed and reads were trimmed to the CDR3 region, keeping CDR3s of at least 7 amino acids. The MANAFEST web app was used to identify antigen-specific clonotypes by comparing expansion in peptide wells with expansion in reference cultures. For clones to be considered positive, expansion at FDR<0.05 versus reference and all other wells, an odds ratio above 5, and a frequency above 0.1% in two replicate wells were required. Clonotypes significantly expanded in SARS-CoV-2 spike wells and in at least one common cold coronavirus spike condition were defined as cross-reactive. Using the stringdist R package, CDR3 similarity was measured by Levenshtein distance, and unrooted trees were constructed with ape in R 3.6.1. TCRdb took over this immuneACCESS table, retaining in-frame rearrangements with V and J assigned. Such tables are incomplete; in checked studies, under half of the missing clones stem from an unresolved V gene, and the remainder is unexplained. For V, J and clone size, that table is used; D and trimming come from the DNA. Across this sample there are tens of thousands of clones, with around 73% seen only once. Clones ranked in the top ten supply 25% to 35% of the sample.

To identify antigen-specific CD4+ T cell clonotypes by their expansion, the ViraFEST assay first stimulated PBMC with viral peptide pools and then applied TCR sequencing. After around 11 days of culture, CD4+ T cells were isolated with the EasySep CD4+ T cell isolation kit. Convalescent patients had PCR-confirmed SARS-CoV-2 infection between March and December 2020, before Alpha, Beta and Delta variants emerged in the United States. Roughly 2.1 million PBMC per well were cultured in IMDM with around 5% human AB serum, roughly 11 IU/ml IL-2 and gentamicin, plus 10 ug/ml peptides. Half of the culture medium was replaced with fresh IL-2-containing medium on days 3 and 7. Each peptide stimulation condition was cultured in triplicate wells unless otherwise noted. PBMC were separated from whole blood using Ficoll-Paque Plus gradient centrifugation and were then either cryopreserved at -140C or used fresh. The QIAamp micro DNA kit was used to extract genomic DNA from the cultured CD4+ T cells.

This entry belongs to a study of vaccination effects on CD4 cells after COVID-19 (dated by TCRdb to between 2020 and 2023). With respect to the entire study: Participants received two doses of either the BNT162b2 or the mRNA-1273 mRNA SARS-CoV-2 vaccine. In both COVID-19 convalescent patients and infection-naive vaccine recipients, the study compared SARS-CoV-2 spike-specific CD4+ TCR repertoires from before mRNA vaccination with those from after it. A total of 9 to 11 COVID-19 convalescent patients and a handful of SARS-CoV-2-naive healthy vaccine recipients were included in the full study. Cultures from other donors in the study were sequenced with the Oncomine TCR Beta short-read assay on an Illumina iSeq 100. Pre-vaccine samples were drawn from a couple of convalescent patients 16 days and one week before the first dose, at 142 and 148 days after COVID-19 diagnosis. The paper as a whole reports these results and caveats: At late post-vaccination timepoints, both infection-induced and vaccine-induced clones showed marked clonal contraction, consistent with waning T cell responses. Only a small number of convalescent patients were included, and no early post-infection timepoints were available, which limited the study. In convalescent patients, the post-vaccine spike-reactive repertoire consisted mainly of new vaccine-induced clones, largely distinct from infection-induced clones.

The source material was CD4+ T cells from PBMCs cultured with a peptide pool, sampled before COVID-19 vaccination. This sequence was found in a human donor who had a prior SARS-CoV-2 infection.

The CDR3 region reads CASSYGTSGQETQYF. DNA sequence: TGTGCCAGCAGTTACGGGACTAGCGGCCAAGAGACCCAGTACTTC. The chain uses TRBV6-2 or TRBV6-3 and TRBJ2-5; a stretch of 11 junction bases matches TRBD2. Relative to germline, V is missing 2 bases and J is missing 1 base, with 0 bases of the junction outside any gene match. The CDR3, cysteine through phenylalanine, is 15 amino acids long. The entry retains the CDR3 DNA only, 45 bases that are in frame from base 1. CDR1 and CDR2 (MNHEY, SVGEGT) derive from the germline V gene.